Detailed here is one T cell receptor beta chain. Its antigen is not identified. This CDR3 spans 16 amino acids. Trimming took off 3 bases at V and 1 base at J, with 14 bases between the two ends. Germline-derived CDR1 and CDR2 are MRHNA and SNTAGT. The sample comes from a study of cytomegalovirus exposure and HLA in healthy donors. Vbeta (60) and Jbeta (13) primers were used in the PCR. Some clones are missing from TCRdb's copy, which holds only in-frame ones; the method was immunoSEQ multiplex PCR. The sample spans about 87,000 clones; the ten largest clones claim less than 20%. Study results and caveats: Some segments of the V type, notably TRBV6-2 and TRBV6-3, were excluded as indistinguishable. In terms of immune exposure information, only CMV serostatus was available.

The rearrangement links TRBV6-4 to TRBJ2-3, with D maybe TRBD2 (6 bases). This TCR came from a man aged 45-60 years in good health and CMV-seropositive. The sample comprised PBMCs. This chain's CDR3 is CASSEGNSGGTDTQYF. The CDR3 DNA reads as TGTGCCAGCAGTGAAGGAAATAGCGGAGGCACAGATACGCAGTATTTT.